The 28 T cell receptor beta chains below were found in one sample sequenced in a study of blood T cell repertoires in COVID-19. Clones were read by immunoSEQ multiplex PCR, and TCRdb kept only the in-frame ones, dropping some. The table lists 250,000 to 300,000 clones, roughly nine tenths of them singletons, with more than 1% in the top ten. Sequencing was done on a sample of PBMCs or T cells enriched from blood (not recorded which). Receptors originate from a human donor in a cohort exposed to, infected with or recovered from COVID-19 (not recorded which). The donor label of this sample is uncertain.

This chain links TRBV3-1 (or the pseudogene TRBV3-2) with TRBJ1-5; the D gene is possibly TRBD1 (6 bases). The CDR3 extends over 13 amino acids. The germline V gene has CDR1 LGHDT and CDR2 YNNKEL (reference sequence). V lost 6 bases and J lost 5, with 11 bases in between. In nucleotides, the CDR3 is TGTGCCAGCAGTCCAGGGGCTTATCAGCCCCAGCATTTT. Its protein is CASSPGAYQPQHF.

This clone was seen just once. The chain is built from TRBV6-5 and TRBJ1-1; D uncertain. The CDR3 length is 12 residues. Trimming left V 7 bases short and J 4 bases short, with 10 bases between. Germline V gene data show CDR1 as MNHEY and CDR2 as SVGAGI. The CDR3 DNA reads TGTGCCAGCAAACGTGAGAGCACTGAAGCTTTCTTT. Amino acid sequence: CASKRESTEAFF.

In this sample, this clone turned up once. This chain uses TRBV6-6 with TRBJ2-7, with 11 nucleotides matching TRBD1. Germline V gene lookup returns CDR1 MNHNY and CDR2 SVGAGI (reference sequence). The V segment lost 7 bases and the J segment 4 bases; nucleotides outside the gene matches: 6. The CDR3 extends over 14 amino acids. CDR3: CASTLRDRGYEQYF. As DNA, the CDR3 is TGTGCCAGCACCCTACGGGACAGGGGGTACGAGCAGTACTTC.

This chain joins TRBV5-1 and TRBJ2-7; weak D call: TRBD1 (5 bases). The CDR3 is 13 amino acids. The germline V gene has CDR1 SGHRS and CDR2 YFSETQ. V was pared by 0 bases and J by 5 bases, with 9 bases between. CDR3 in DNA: TGCGCCAGCAGCTTGGCAGGGTTACACGAGCAGTACTTC. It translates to CASSLAGLHEQYF.

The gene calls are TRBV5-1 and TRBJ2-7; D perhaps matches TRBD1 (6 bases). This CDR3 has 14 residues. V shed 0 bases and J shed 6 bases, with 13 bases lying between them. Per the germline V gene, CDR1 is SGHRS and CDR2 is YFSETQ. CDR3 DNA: TGCGCCAGCAGCTTGGTCGATACAGGGACCGAGCAGTACTTC. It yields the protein CASSLVDTGTEQYF.

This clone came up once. CDR3 DNA: TGTGCCACCAGCAGAGCATTAGGAGGACAGGCGCCCCAAGAGACCCAGTACTTC. Amino acid sequence: CATSRALGGQAPQETQYF. The rearrangement uses TRBV15 and TRBJ2-5, with 7 bases fitting TRBD1. The J segment lost 1 base and the V segment lost 1 base, leaving 12 bases of the junction unmatched. CDR1 and CDR2 from the germline V gene are LNHNV and YYDKDF (reference sequence). The CDR3 totals 18 residues.

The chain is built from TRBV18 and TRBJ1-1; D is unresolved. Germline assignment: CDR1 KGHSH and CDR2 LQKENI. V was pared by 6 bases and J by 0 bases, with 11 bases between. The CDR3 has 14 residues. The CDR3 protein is CASSRDHMNTEAFF. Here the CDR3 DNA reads TGTGCCAGCTCGAGGGATCACATGAACACTGAAGCTTTCTTT.

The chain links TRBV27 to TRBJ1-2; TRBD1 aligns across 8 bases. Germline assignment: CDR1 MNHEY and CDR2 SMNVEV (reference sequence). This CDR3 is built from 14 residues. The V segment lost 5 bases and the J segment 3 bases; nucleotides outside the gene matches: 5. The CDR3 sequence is CASSPGGPYYGYTF. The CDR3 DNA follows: TGTGCCAGCAGTCCAGGGGGCCCCTACTATGGCTACACCTTC.

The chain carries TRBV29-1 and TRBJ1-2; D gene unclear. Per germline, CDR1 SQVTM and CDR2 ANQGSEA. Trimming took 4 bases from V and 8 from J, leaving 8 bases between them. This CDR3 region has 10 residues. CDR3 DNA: TGCAGCGTTGGGGAGGACGGCTACACCTTC. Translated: CSVGEDGYTF. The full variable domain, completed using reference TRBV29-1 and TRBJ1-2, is SAVISQKPSRDICQRGTSLTIQCQVDSQVTMMFWYRQQPGQSLTLIATANQGSEATYESGFVIDKFPISRPNLTFSTLTVSNMSPEDSSIYLCSVGEDGYTFGSGTRLTVV.

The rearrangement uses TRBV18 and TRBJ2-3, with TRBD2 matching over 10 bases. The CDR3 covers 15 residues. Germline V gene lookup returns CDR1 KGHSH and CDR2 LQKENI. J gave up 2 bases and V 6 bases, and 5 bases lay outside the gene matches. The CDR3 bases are TGTGCCAGCTCGAATCTAGCGGGGGACACAGATACGCAGTATTTT. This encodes CASSNLAGDTDTQYF.

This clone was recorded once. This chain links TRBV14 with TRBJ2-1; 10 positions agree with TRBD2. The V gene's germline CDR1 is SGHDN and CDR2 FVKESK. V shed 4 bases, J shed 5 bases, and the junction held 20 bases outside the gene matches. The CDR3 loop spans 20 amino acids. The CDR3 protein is CASSLGLRSGGAKRDNEQFF. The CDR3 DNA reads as TGTGCCAGCAGCCTGGGTCTAAGGAGCGGGGGGGCCAAGAGAGACAATGAGCAGTTCTTC.

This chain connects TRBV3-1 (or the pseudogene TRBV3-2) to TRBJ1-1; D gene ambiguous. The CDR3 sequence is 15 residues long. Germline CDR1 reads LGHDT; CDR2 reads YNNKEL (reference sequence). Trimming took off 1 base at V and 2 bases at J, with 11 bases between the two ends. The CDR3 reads CASSQGALLNTEAFF. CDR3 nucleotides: TGTGCCAGCAGCCAAGGGGCCCTGCTTAACACTGAAGCTTTCTTT.

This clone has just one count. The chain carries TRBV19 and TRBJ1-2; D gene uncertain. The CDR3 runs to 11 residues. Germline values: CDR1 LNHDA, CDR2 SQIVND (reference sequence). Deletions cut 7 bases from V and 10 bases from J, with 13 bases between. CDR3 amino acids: CASTPGVIYTF. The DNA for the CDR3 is TGTGCCAGTACCCCTGGAGTTATCTACACCTTC. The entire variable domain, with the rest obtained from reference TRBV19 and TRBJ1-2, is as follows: DGGITQSPKYLFRKEGQNVTLSCEQNLNHDAMYWYRQDPGQGLRLIYYSQIVNDFQKGDIAEGYSVSREKKESFPLTVTSAQKNPTAFYLCASTPGVIYTFGSGTRLTVV.

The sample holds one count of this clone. The CDR3 spells CASSLGEAAVSNQPQHF. CDR3 coding DNA: TGTGCCAGCAGTCTAGGGGAGGCAGCTGTTAGCAATCAGCCCCAGCATTTT. The chain links TRBV7-8 to TRBJ1-5, with TRBD1 as a possible D gene (5 bases). Trimming left V 6 bases short and J 0 bases short, with 18 bases between. This CDR3 has 17 residues. In germline, CDR1 is SGHVS, CDR2 FQNEAQ.

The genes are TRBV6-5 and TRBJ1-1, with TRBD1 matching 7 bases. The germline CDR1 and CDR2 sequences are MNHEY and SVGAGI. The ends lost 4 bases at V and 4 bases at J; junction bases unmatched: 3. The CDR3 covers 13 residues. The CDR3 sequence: CASSFQGGTEAFF. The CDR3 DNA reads TGTGCCAGCAGTTTCCAGGGGGGCACTGAAGCTTTCTTT.

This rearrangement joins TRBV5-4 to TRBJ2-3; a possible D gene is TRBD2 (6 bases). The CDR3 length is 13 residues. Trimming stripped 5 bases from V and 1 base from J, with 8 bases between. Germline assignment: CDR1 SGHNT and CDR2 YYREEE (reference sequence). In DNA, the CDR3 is TGTGCCAGCAGGCGCGGGGGCACAGATACGCAGTATTTT. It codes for CASRRGGTDTQYF.

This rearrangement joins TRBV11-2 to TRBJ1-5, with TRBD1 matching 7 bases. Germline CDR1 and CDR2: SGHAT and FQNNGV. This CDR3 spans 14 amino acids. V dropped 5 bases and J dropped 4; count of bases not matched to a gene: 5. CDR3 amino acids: CASSPTGVNQPQHF. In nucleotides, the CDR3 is TGTGCCAGCAGCCCCACAGGGGTTAATCAGCCCCAGCATTTT.

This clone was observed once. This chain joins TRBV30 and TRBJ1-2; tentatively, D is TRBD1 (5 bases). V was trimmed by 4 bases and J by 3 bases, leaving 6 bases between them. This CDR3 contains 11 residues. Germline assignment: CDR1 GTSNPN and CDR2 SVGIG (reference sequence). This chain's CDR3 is CAWIGDYGYTF. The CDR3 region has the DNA TGTGCCTGGATAGGGGACTATGGCTACACCTTC.

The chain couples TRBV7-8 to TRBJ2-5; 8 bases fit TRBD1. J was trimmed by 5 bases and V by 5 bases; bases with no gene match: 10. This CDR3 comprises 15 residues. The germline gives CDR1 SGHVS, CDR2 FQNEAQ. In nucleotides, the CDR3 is TGTGCCAGCAGCCTGGACAGGGTAGGAAGGGAGACCCAGTACTTC. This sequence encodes CASSLDRVGRETQYF.

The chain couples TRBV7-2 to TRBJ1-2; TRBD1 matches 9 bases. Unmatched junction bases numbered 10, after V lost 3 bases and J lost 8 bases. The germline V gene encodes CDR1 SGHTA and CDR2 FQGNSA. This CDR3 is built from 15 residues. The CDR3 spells CASSLGDRVRVGYTF. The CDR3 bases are TGTGCCAGCAGCTTGGGGGACAGGGTTCGGGTGGGCTACACCTTC. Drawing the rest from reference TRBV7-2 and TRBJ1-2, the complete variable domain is GAGVSQSPSNKVTEKGKDVELRCDPISGHTALYWYRQSLGQGLEFLIYFQGNSAPDKSGLPSDRFSAERTGGSVSTLTIQRTQQEDSAVYLCASSLGDRVRVGYTFGSGTRLTVV.

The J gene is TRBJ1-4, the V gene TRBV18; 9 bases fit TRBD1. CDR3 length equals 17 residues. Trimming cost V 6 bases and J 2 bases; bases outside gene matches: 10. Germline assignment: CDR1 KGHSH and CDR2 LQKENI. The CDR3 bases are TGTGCCAGCTCGTTCCGGGACAGGGCAAAGACTAATGAAAAACTGTTTTTT. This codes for CASSFRDRAKTNEKLFF.

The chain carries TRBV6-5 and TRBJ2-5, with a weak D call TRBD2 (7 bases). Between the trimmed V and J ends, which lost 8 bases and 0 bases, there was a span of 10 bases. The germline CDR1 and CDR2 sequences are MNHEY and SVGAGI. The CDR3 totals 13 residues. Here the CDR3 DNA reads TGTGCCAGCCGGGGGGCCCACCAAGAGACCCAGTACTTC. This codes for CASRGAHQETQYF.

Here the CDR3 DNA reads TGCGCCAGCAGCCGACCGACAGGGGGCGGTTCTGAAGCTTTCTTT. It specifies CASSRPTGGGSEAFF. J is TRBJ1-1 and V is TRBV4-1; the match to TRBD1 covers 10 bases. This CDR3 region has 15 residues. The germline CDR1 and CDR2 sequences are MGHRA and YSYEKL. V was pared by 4 bases and J by 6 bases, with 8 bases of the junction left unmatched.

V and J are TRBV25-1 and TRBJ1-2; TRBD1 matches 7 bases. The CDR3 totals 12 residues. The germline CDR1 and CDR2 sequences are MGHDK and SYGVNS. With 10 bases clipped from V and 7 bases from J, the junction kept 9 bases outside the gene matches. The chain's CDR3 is CATLTGSAGYTF. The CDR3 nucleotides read TGTGCCACCCTGACAGGGTCAGCTGGCTACACCTTC.

DNA of the CDR3: TGTGCCAGCATGAGGCGCCTCAATGGGGCCAACGTCCTGACTTTC. Its protein is CASMRRLNGANVLTF. The rearrangement links TRBV6-5 to TRBJ2-6, with no clear D. V lost 7 bases, J lost 3 bases, and 13 bases lay in between. The CDR3 has 15 amino acids. Germline CDR1 is MNHEY and CDR2 is SVGAGI.

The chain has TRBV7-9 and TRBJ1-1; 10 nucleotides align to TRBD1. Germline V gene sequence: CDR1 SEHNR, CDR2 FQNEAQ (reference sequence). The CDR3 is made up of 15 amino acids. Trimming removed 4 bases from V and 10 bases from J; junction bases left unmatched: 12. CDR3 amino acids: CASSSRPGQGSAAFF. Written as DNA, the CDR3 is TGTGCCAGCAGCTCAAGACCGGGACAGGGGAGCGCAGCTTTCTTT.

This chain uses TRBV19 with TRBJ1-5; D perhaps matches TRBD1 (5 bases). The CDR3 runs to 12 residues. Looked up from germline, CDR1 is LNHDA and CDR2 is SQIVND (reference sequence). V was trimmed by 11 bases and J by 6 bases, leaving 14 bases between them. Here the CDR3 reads CAAGGLGQPQHF. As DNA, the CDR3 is TGTGCCGCGGGGGGGTTGGGTCAGCCCCAGCATTTT.

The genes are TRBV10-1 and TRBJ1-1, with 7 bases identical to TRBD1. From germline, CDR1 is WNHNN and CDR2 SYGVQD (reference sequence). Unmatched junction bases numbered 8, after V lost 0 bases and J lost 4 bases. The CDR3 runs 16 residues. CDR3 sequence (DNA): TGCGCCAGCAGTGAGTCGACTAAGGGGGCCGGCACTGAAGCTTTCTTT. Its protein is CASSESTKGAGTEAFF.